This passage covers 6 T cell receptor beta chains from one sample sequenced in a study of CD8 T cells in Susac syndrome. Random hexamers were used to reverse transcribe the RNA input (roughly 0.5 to 1 ug). MiXCR, run by TCRdb on the immunoSEQ multiplex PCR reads, gives a single entry per CDR3 protein. There are about 300,000 distinct CDR3 sequences in the sample; 70% to 90% occur only once, and 0.18% lies in the top ten. Sequencing was performed on CD8+ T cells from PBMCs. These receptor sequences come from a human donor with multiple sclerosis.

The chain combines TRBV11-2 with TRBJ2-7; D is possibly TRBD1 (7 bases). CDR1 and CDR2 from the germline V gene are SGHAT and FQNNGV. V lost 4 bases and J lost 3, with 16 bases in between. There are 15 residues in the CDR3. In nucleotides, the CDR3 is TGTGCCAGCAGCTCTGACAGGGAGGCAATCTACGAGCAGTACTTC. It encodes CASSSDREAIYEQYF.

The chain uses TRBV27 and TRBJ2-2; D is unresolved. The V end was cut by 3 bases, the J end by 0 bases, with 11 bases between. Germline CDR1 and CDR2: MNHEY and SMNVEV (reference sequence). The CDR3 covers 16 residues. DNA of the CDR3: TGTGCCAGCAGTTTTATAGGTTTCTCGAACACCGGGGAGCTGTTTTTT. This codes for CASSFIGFSNTGELFF.

The rearrangement links TRBV6-4 to TRBJ2-6; perhaps D is TRBD1 or TRBD2 (5 bases each). The CDR3 has 17 residues. Per the germline V gene, CDR1 is MRHNA and CDR2 is SNTAGT. V lost 4 bases, J lost 0 bases, and 13 bases lay in between. CDR3 region: CASSARGPGSGANVLTF. The CDR3 coding sequence is TGTGCCAGCAGTGCGAGGGGCCCCGGCTCTGGGGCCAACGTCCTGACTTTC.

This chain connects TRBV6-5 to TRBJ2-3, with D possibly being TRBD2 (6 bases). V was cut by 6 bases and J by 3 bases, with 16 bases left in between. The CDR3 contains 15 residues. Looked up from germline, CDR1 is MNHEY and CDR2 is SVGAGI. The CDR3: CASSPIAGRTDTQYF. As DNA, the CDR3 is TGTGCCAGCAGCCCGATTGCGGGAAGGACAGATACGCAGTATTTT.

V is TRBV12-3 or TRBV12-4 and J is TRBJ2-7; D perhaps matches TRBD1 (5 bases). V was clipped by 5 bases and J by 3 bases, with 14 bases between them. The CDR3 loop spans 14 amino acids. DNA for the CDR3: TGTGCCAGCAGTCTCTCGGCAGGGCACTACGAGCAGTACTTC. The encoded protein is CASSLSAGHYEQYF.

The chain links TRBV9 to TRBJ2-7; 7 bases fit TRBD1. The V gene's germline CDR1 is SGDLS and CDR2 YYNGEE. V trimming: 8 bases; J trimming: 4 bases; junction bases outside the gene matches: 9. There are 13 residues in the CDR3. As DNA, the CDR3 is TGTGCCAGTGGGACAGCTTCAGAATACGAGCAGTACTTC. Its protein product is CASGTASEYEQYF.